Listed below are T cell receptor beta chains from one sample, sequenced in a study of cytomegalovirus exposure and HLA in healthy donors. Measured with immunoSEQ multiplex PCR; TCRdb has only the in-frame clones, and not every one. The sample shows more than 100,000 clones, roughly three quarters of them seen only once. Sequenced input: PBMCs. The receptor source for this set is a man in his fifties in good health and CMV-seropositive. The CDR3 runs from the conserved cysteine through the conserved F or W. The order of the fields is J gene, clone size, V gene, D gene, CDR3 DNA, CDR3 protein. The D gene is left open where the match is weak. A row's size may be missing; if present it is once, few, many or a size class.

>TRBJ2-2|NA|TRBV7-3|TRBD2
TGTGCCAGCAGCCCAGCGGGAGACCTGAACACCGGGGAGCTGTTTTTT
CASSPAGDLNTGELFF
>TRBJ1-2|few|TRBV27|TRBD1
TGTGCCAGCAGTTTAGGGACAGGGACTTGGTGTGGCTACACCTTC
CASSLGTGTWCGYTF
>TRBJ2-2|NA|TRBV7-9|TRBD2
TGTTCCAGCAGCCCTCAAGCGGGGTCCTTAACCGGGGAGCTGTTTTTT
CSSSPQAGSLTGELFF
>TRBJ2-7|NA|TRBV12-1|NA
TGTGCCAGCAGCTCAAGAGTAGCGGGGAGCTCCTACGAGCAGTACTTC
CASSSRVAGSSYEQYF
>TRBJ2-5|NA|TRBV4-3|TRBD2
TGCGCCAGCAGTTTCTCCCCACTAGCGGGAGATGAGACCCAGTACTTC
CASSFSPLAGDETQYF
>TRBJ2-7|NA|TRBV27|NA
TGTGCCAGCAGGATACAGGGTGACTCCTACGAGCAGTACTTC
CASRIQGDSYEQYF
>TRBJ2-6|NA|TRBV28|NA
TGTGCCAGCAGTTTATGGGGAGTCTCTGGGGCCAACGTCCTGACTTTC
CASSLWGVSGANVLTF
>TRBJ2-5|NA|TRBV4-2|TRBD2
TGTGCCAGCAGCCAAGCTGGCGGGAGGGCCGAAGAGACCCAGTACTTC
CASSQAGGRAEETQYF
>TRBJ2-6|NA|TRBV11-2|NA
TGTGCCAGCAGCTTACCAGGGTCTCCCCCTGGGGCCAACGTCCTGACTTTC
CASSLPGSPPGANVLTF
>TRBJ2-1|NA|TRBV7-9|TRBD2
TGTGCCAGCAGCTTTCCTGTGGGACTAGGGTACAATGAGCAGTTCTTC
CASSFPVGLGYNEQFF
>TRBJ2-3|NA|TRBV7-3|TRBD2
TGTGCCAGCAGCTTACTAGCGGGAGTACAAGATACGCAGTATTTT
CASSLLAGVQDTQYF
>TRBJ1-1|NA|TRBV28|NA
TGTGCCAGCAGTTTCTGGGGCAGGGAAAACACTGAAGCTTTCTTT
CASSFWGRENTEAFF
>TRBJ1-4|NA|TRBV28|NA
TGTGCCAGCAGTTTATCCCCGCAGGTCCCTGAAAAACTGTTTTTT
CASSLSPQVPEKLFF
>TRBJ1-1|NA|TRBV9|NA
TGTGCCAGCAGCGGAGGGAGGGGTATGAACACTGAAGCTTTCTTT
CASSGGRGMNTEAFF
>TRBJ2-5|NA|TRBV5-4|TRBD1
TGTGCCAGCAGCTTGATCTCAGGACAGGGGTTGGAGACCCAGTACTTC
CASSLISGQGLETQYF
>TRBJ2-5|NA|TRBV4-1|NA
TGCGCCAGCAGCCAAGATAGGGGAACCCAGTACTTC
CASSQDRGTQYF
>TRBJ2-3|NA|TRBV7-2|NA
TGTGCCAGCAGCTTAGTTGGGGCTAGCACAGATACGCAGTATTTT
CASSLVGASTDTQYF